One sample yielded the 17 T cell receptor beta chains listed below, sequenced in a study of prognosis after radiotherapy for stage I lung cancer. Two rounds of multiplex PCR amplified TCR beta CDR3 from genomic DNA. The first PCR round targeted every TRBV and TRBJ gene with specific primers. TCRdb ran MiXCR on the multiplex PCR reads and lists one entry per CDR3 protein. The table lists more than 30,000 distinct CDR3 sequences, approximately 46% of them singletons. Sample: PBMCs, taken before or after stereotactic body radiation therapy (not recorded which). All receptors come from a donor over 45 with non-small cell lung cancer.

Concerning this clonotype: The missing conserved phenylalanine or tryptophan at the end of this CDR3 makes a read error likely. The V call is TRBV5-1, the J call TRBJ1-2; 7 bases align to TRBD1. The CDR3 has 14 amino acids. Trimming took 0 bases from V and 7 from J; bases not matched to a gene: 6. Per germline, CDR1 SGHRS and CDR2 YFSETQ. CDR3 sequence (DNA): TGCGCCAGCAGCTTGGGACAGGGAGAAGGTGGCTACACCTTA. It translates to CASSLGQGEGGYTL.

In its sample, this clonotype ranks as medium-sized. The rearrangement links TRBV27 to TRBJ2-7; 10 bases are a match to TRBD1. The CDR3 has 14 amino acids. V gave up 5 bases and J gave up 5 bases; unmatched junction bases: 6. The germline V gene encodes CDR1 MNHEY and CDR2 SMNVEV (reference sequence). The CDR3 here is CASSPRDRGNEQYF. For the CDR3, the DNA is TGTGCCAGCAGTCCCCGGGACAGGGGTAACGAGCAGTACTTC.

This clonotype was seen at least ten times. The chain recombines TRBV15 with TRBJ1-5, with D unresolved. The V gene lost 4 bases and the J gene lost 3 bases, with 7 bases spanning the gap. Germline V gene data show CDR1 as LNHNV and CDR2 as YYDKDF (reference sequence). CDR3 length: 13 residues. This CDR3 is CATSNGINQPQHF. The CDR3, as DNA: TGTGCCACCAGCAATGGGATCAATCAGCCCCAGCATTTT.

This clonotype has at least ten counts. The CDR3 protein is CASSRQDYEQYF. The CDR3 nucleotides read TGTGCCAGCAGCCGACAGGACTACGAGCAGTACTTC. The chain joins TRBV11-3 to TRBJ2-7; a possible D gene is TRBD1 (6 bases). Trimming stripped 5 bases from V and 3 bases from J, with 8 bases between. Germline values: CDR1 SGHNT, CDR2 YENEEA. This CDR3 contains 12 residues.

The CDR3 sequence: CASSYDGTGGAWEQYF. The CDR3 coding sequence is TGTGCCAGCAGTTACGACGGGACAGGGGGCGCGTGGGAGCAGTACTTC. The chain employs TRBV6-2 or TRBV6-3 and TRBJ2-7; 12 positions agree with TRBD1. Germline V gene lookup returns CDR1 MNHEY and CDR2 SVGEGT. Unmatched junction bases numbered 9, after V lost 2 bases and J lost 7 bases. The CDR3 sequence is 16 residues long.

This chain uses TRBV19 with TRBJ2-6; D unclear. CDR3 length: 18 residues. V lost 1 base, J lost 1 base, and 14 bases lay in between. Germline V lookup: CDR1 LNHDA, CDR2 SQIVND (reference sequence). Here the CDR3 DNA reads TGTGCCAGTAGTATAGGTGGGCAGGTCGTATCTGGGGCCAACGTCCTGACTTTC. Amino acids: CASSIGGQVVSGANVLTF.

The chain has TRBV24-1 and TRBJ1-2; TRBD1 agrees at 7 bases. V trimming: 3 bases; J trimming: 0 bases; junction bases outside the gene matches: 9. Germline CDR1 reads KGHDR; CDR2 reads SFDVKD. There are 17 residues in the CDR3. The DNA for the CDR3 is TGTGCCACCAGTGATGCCACAGGGGCCCGAGCTAACTATGGCTACACCTTC. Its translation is CATSDATGARANYGYTF.

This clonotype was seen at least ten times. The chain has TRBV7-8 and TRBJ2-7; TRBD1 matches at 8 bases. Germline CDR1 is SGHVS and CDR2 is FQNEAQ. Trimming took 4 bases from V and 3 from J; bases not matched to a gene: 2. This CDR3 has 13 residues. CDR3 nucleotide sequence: TGTGCCAGCAGCTGGGACAGGTACTACGAGCAGTACTTC. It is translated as CASSWDRYYEQYF.

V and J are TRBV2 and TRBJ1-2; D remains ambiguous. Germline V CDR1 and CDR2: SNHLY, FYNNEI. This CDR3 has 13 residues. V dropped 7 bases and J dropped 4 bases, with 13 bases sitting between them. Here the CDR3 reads CASKPRTSYGYTF. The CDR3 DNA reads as TGTGCCAGCAAGCCAAGAACCTCCTATGGCTACACCTTC.

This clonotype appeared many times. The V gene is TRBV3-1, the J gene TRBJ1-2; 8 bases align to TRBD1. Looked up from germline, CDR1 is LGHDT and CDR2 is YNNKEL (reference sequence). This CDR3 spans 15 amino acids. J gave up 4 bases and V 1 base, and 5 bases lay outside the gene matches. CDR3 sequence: CASSQGPGGGYGYTF. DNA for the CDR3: TGTGCCAGCAGCCAAGGCCCAGGGGGCGGCTATGGCTACACCTTC.

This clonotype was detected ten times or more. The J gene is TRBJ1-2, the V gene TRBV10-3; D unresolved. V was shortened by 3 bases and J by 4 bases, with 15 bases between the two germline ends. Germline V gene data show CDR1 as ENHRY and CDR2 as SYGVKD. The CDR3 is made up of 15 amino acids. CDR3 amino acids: CAISDQFPPLYGYTF. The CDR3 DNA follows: TGTGCCATCAGTGATCAATTTCCCCCCCTCTATGGCTACACCTTC.

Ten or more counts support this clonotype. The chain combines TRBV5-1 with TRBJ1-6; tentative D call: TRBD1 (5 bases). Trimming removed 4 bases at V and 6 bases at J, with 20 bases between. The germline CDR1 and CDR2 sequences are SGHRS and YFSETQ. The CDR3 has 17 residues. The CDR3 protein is CASSPLRWGEFNSPLHF. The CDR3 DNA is TGCGCCAGCAGCCCCTTACGGTGGGGGGAGTTTAATTCACCCCTCCACTTT.

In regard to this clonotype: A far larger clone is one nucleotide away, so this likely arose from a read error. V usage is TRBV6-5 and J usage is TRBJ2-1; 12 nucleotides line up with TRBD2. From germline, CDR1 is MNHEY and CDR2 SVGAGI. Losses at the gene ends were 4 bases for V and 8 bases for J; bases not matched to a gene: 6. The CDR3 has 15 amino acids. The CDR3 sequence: CASSSGLAGYDEQFF. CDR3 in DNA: TGTGCCAGCAGTTCGGGACTAGCGGGTTACGATGAGCAGTTCTTC.

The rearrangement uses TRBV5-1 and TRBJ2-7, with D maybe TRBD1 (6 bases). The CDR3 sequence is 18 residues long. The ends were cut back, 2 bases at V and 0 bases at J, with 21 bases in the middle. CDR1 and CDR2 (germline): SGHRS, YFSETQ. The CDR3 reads CASSFSSRTTGNSYEQYF. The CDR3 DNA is TGCGCCAGCAGCTTTTCTTCACGCACGACAGGAAACTCCTACGAGCAGTACTTC. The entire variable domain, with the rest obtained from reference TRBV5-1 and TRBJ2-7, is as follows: KAGVTQTPRYLIKTRGQQVTLSCSPISGHRSVSWYQQTPGQGLQFLFEYFSETQRNKGNFPGRFSGRQFSNSRSEMNVSTLELGDSALYLCASSFSSRTTGNSYEQYFGPGTRLTVT.

CDR3 in amino acids: CASSYSGGWSYGYTF. The CDR3 coding sequence is TGTGCCAGCAGTTACTCCGGGGGCTGGAGCTATGGCTACACCTTC. The V and J genes are TRBV6-5 and TRBJ1-2; D may be TRBD1 (6 bases). The CDR3 spans 15 residues. Trimming left V 0 bases short and J 4 bases short, with 12 bases between. In germline, CDR1 is MNHEY, CDR2 SVGAGI.

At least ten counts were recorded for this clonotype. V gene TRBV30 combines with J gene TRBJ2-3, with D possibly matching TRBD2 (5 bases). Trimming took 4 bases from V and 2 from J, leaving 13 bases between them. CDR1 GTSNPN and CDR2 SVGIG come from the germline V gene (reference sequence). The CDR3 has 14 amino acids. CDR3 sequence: CAWTVGLVTDTQYF. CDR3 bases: TGTGCCTGGACCGTCGGACTCGTCACAGATACGCAGTATTTT.

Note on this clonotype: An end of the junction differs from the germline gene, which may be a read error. The CDR3 region is CASSAPSGADTKYF. The CDR3 region has the DNA TGTGCCAGCAGTGCACCTTCTGGGGCAGATACGAAGTATTTT. The chain recombines TRBV6-1 with TRBJ2-3; D is perhaps TRBD1 (5 bases). Germline V gene lookup returns CDR1 MNHNS and CDR2 SASEGT. The CDR3 has 14 residues.